This T cell receptor (beta chain) was sequenced during a study of blood T cell repertoires in COVID-19. In the study's own analysis: Amplification from reference gene primers served as the basis for estimated nucleated cell counts. Sequencing was performed with immunoSEQ multiplex PCR; in TCRdb, only in-frame clones are kept and a portion is missing. D and trimming were read from the DNA, whereas the V and J calls and clone size are those reported in that table. The table shows approximately 130,000 clones, with roughly 72% occurring only once. With 5 bases clipped from V and 0 bases from J, the junction kept 3 bases outside the gene matches. The CDR3 is 14 amino acids. CDR1 SGHTA and CDR2 FQGTGA come from the germline V gene.

The chain has TRBV7-3 and TRBJ1-2, with 7 positions matching TRBD1. Material for sequencing was peripheral blood. The sequence was collected from a human donor in a cohort sampled during active COVID-19. As DNA, the CDR3 is TGTGCCAGCAGCCGGGACAGCTCTAACTATGGCTACACCTTC. The encoded protein is CASSRDSSNYGYTF.